Listed below are T cell receptor beta chains from one sample, sequenced in a study of T cell responses to AZD1222 COVID-19 vaccine. TCRdb's copy holds only in-frame clones and misses some; the assay was immunoSEQ multiplex PCR. The repertoire holds over 100,000 clones, 94% seen once, with over 6.5% in the top ten. The sample here was peripheral blood, taken on day 0 of AZD1222 vaccination. These receptor sequences come from an adult in good health. The conserved cysteine and the conserved F or W are not part of the CDR3 here.

TRBV19,TRBJ2-3,ASSQTGSITDTQY
TRBV7-9,TRBJ1-4,ASSATAVANEKLF
TRBV2,TRBJ2-5,ASSESGGSWETQY
TRBV28,TRBJ1-5,ASYSWGDMGQPQH
TRBV2,TRBJ2-7,ASSELREFPYEQY
TRBV18,TRBJ2-5,ASSPVGPRETQY
TRBV5-1,TRBJ2-2,ASSLAATGELF
TRBV28,TRBJ2-7,ASSLYPYEQY
TRBV2,TRBJ1-5,ASSLQGVGNQPQH
TRBV2,TRBJ2-7,ASGGRSLNEQY
TRBV30,TRBJ1-4,AWSRVGQGPSWGEKLF
TRBV12-5,TRBJ1-5,ASGLSQPQH
TRBV19,TRBJ1-2,ASSIGDRYYGYT
TRBV5-8,TRBJ2-7,ASSLGGVAWRWDEQY
TRBV21-1,TRBJ2-3,ASSRTTPGHLDTQY
TRBV6-5,TRBJ2-1,ASSYSEVFSYNEQF
TRBV6-5,TRBJ2-1,ASSHSGIFYNEQF
TRBV6-5,TRBJ2-7,ASSYGAAGGAYEQY
TRBV19,TRBJ2-1,ASTGLASNNEQF
TRBV13,TRBJ2-1,ASSLLSRGVISGSPYNEQF
TRBV7-9,TRBJ2-7,ASSPRTGTSGRGEQY
TRBV5-1,TRBJ2-4,ASAREARDIQY
TRBV7-2,TRBJ1-2,ASSLVPPDRGLAGYT
TRBV5-6,TRBJ1-4,ASSLRDSKKLF